Listed below are T cell receptor beta chains from one sample, sequenced in a study of B cell selection in AIRE deficiency. Only in-frame clones appear in the TCRdb table, and some are missing; sequencing was by immunoSEQ multiplex PCR. The data hold roughly 22,000 clones, with approximately 94% observed a single time. Sequences were obtained from Tregs sorted from PBMCs. These receptors all come from a human donor with AIRE deficiency. Both conserved end residues are part of each CDR3. The order of the fields is V gene, J gene, CDR3 protein.

v_gene: TRBV28; j_gene: TRBJ1-2; CDR3aa: CASSLFRSSGKGYGYTF
v_gene: TRBV11-2; j_gene: TRBJ2-5; CDR3aa: CASSLGRVSETQYF
v_gene: TRBV5-1; j_gene: TRBJ1-1; CDR3aa: CASSPRTSNTEAFF
v_gene: TRBV6-6; j_gene: TRBJ1-1; CDR3aa: CASNLRINTEAFF
v_gene: TRBV10-3; j_gene: TRBJ1-2; CDR3aa: CAISGQGIGGYTF
v_gene: TRBV28; j_gene: TRBJ2-7; CDR3aa: CASSSYRDEQYF
v_gene: TRBV7-2; j_gene: TRBJ1-2; CDR3aa: CASSLGLGGSYGYTF
v_gene: TRBV5-1; j_gene: TRBJ2-7; CDR3aa: CASSLVAGQGLEEQYF
v_gene: TRBV7-2; j_gene: TRBJ2-5; CDR3aa: CASSPGLAGGQETQYF
v_gene: TRBV20-1; j_gene: TRBJ2-4; CDR3aa: CSAPTVYIQYF
v_gene: TRBV9; j_gene: TRBJ2-3; CDR3aa: CASSVRIGPTDTQYF
v_gene: TRBV14; j_gene: TRBJ1-3; CDR3aa: CASSQGGAYGNTIYF
v_gene: TRBV5-1; j_gene: TRBJ2-3; CDR3aa: CASSRGTGVSTDTQYF
v_gene: TRBV7-2; j_gene: TRBJ2-2; CDR3aa: CASSIWTGELFF
v_gene: TRBV20-1; j_gene: TRBJ1-2; CDR3aa: CSALEGIGYTF
v_gene: TRBV28; j_gene: TRBJ1-5; CDR3aa: CASSFRQGVKPQHF
v_gene: TRBV29-1; j_gene: TRBJ1-1; CDR3aa: CSVEPHGTEAFF
v_gene: TRBV2; j_gene: TRBJ1-3; CDR3aa: CASSDEGPFSGNTIYF
v_gene: TRBV6-6; j_gene: TRBJ2-7; CDR3aa: CASSRQGLNPHEQYF
v_gene: TRBV6-1; j_gene: TRBJ1-5; CDR3aa: CASSEAGGSNQPQHF
v_gene: TRBV6-5; j_gene: TRBJ1-2; CDR3aa: CASSMGPWWGGYTF
v_gene: TRBV9; j_gene: TRBJ2-3; CDR3aa: CASSVAITDTQYF